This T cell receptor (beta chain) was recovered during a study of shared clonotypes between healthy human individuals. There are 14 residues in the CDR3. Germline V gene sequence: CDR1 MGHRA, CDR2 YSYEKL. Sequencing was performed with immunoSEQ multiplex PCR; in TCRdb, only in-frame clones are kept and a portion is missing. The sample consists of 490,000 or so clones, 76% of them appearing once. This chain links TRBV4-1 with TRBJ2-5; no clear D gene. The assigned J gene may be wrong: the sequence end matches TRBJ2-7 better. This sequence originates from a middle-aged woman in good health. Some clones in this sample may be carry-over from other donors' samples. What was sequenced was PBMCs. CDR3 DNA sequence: TGCGCCAGCAGCCACCAAAATACAAGGGACGAGCAGTACTTC. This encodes CASSHQNTRDEQYF.